These T cell receptor beta chains were read from a single sample in a study of early T cells in non-severe SARS-CoV-2 infection. One entry per CDR3 protein, called by TCRdb with MiXCR from the 5' RACE reads. Among 25,000 to 30,000 distinct CDR3 sequences listed, around 4.5% were seen once. The sample consisted of whole blood. All receptors derive from an adult who was a healthcare worker with PCR-confirmed SARS-CoV-2 infection or an uninfected control (not recorded which). Each CDR3 is given with its conserved first and last residue. The order of the fields is J gene, V gene, D gene, clone size, CDR3 protein, CDR3 DNA. D genes are given only for firm matches. Some rows mark clone size as missing; the rest say once, few, many or name a class of expanded clone.

j_call: TRBJ2-7
v_call: TRBV5-4
d_call: NA
clone_size: many
cdr3_aa: CASSLASSQDSFSYEQYF
cdr3_nt: TGTGCCAGCAGCTTGGCCTCCTCGCAGGACAGCTTCTCCTACGAGCAGTACTTC

j_call: TRBJ1-2
v_call: TRBV10-3
d_call: NA
clone_size: many
cdr3_aa: CAISEQALGRQKSNYGYTF
cdr3_nt: TGTGCCATCAGTGAGCAGGCTTTGGGGCGGCAGAAATCTAACTATGGCTACACCTTC

j_call: TRBJ2-1
v_call: TRBV20-1
d_call: TRBD2
clone_size: many
cdr3_aa: CSATGTSGRGVHEQFF
cdr3_nt: TGCAGTGCCACCGGGACTAGCGGGAGGGGTGTGCATGAGCAGTTCTTC

j_call: TRBJ2-5
v_call: TRBV5-6
d_call: NA
clone_size: many
cdr3_aa: CASSLLNQETQYF
cdr3_nt: TGTGCCAGCAGCTTGCTGAACCAAGAGACCCAGTACTTC

j_call: TRBJ1-6
v_call: TRBV6-5
d_call: TRBD1
clone_size: many
cdr3_aa: CASSGQGTSPLHF
cdr3_nt: TGTGCCAGCAGTGGACAGGGGACTTCACCCCTCCACTTT

j_call: TRBJ2-7
v_call: TRBV20-1
d_call: TRBD2
clone_size: many
cdr3_aa: CSARDPRGELRAEQYF
cdr3_nt: TGCAGTGCTAGAGATCCCCGGGGGGAGCTGAGGGCCGAGCAGTACTTC

j_call: TRBJ2-4
v_call: TRBV28
d_call: NA
clone_size: NA
cdr3_aa: CASSQQGELAKNIQYF
cdr3_nt: TGTGCCAGCAGTCAACAGGGAGAGCTAGCCAAAAACATTCAGTACTTC

j_call: TRBJ2-2
v_call: TRBV12-3/TRBV12-4
d_call: TRBD2
clone_size: NA
cdr3_aa: CASSILAGAPRTGELFF
cdr3_nt: TGTGCCAGCAGCATACTAGCGGGAGCCCCGAGGACCGGGGAGCTGTTTTTT

j_call: TRBJ2-7
v_call: TRBV13
d_call: TRBD2
clone_size: many
cdr3_aa: CASSKGLAGRYF
cdr3_nt: TGTGCCAGCAGCAAGGGACTAGCGGGACGGTACTTC

j_call: TRBJ1-1
v_call: TRBV29-1
d_call: NA
clone_size: many
cdr3_aa: CSAPGQLAANTEAFF
cdr3_nt: TGCAGCGCCCCCGGACAGCTGGCTGCCAACACTGAAGCTTTCTTT